Shown below are 14 T cell receptor beta chains from a single sample sequenced in a study of T cell changes during pregnancy in multiple sclerosis. Libraries were prepared by immunoSEQ multiplex PCR; TCRdb keeps only in-frame clonotypes and omits some of them. The repertoire holds 50,000 to 75,000 clones, with over 85% as singletons. This specimen was peripheral blood, taken in the first trimester of pregnancy. The source of these receptors is a female donor in good health, enrolled as a control in a pregnancy study.

The chain has TRBV7-3 and TRBJ2-1; TRBD1 aligns across 7 bases. After removal of 5 bases from V and 6 bases from J, the junction contained 7 bases not matched to a gene. CDR1 and CDR2 (germline): SGHTA, FQGTGA. CDR3 length: 14 amino acids. CDR3 region: CASSHGSGGNEQFF. CDR3 nucleotides: TGTGCCAGCAGCCACGGATCAGGGGGCAATGAGCAGTTCTTC.

The CDR3 reads CASSLGGTYGYTF. DNA of the CDR3: TGTGCCAGCAGTTTAGGGGGGACCTATGGCTACACCTTC. The rearrangement uses TRBV28 and TRBJ1-2; perhaps TRBD1 as D (5 bases). The ends were cut back, 2 bases at V and 4 bases at J, with 8 bases in the middle. The CDR3 is made up of 13 amino acids. Germline V gene sequence: CDR1 MDHEN, CDR2 SYDVKM.

The J gene is TRBJ2-7, the V gene TRBV13; D is ambiguous. Trimming cost V 5 bases and J 5 bases, with 10 bases left between them. The germline CDR1 and CDR2 sequences are PRHDT and FYEKMQ (reference sequence). The CDR3 consists of 12 residues. The CDR3 nucleotides are TGTGCCAGCAGCCCTCTAGACCACGAGCAGTACTTC. Its protein product is CASSPLDHEQYF.

This clone has just one count. The genes are TRBV28 and TRBJ2-7; 9 bases fit TRBD2. This CDR3 is built from 17 residues. Germline CDR1 is MDHEN and CDR2 is SYDVKM. Trimming at V came to 5 bases and at J to 3 bases, leaving 14 bases not matched to a gene. CDR3 protein: CASSGPSTVTSGYEQYF. CDR3 nucleotide sequence: TGTGCCAGCAGTGGACCATCCACCGTGACTAGCGGCTACGAGCAGTACTTC.

This clone has only one observation. The chain combines TRBV5-5 with TRBJ2-7; 7 bases are a match to TRBD1. The CDR3 is made up of 14 amino acids. Looked up from germline, CDR1 is SGHKS and CDR2 is YYEKEE (reference sequence). V lost 4 bases and J lost 2; bases outside the gene matches: 6. The CDR3 reads CASSLGTATYEQYF. In nucleotides, the CDR3 is TGTGCCAGCAGCCTTGGGACAGCCACCTACGAGCAGTACTTC.

The V and J genes are TRBV29-1 and TRBJ2-1; D is possibly TRBD2 (6 bases). Germline-derived CDR1 and CDR2 are SQVTM and ANQGSEA. With 2 bases removed from V and 8 bases from J, the gap between germline ends came to 19 bases. This CDR3 has 15 residues. The CDR3 here is CSVERAGLGGDEQFF. CDR3 coding DNA: TGCAGCGTTGAAAGGGCAGGACTGGGGGGTGATGAGCAGTTCTTC.

The genes are TRBV5-6 and TRBJ1-2; 7 bases match TRBD1. This CDR3 is built from 13 residues. Germline loops: CDR1 SGHDT, CDR2 YYEEEE. The V segment lost 3 bases and the J segment 8 bases; nucleotides outside the gene matches: 7. The CDR3 DNA is TGTGCCAGCAGCTCCCGACAGGGCCAAGGCTACACCTTC. Residues: CASSSRQGQGYTF.

The sample holds a few counts of this clone. J is TRBJ1-6 and V is TRBV2; D is possibly TRBD1 (5 bases). The CDR3 totals 15 residues. Germline V CDR1 and CDR2: SNHLY, FYNNEI. Trimming took off 7 bases at V and 4 bases at J, with 14 bases between the two ends. This chain's CDR3 is CASTAGRAYNSPLHF. In DNA form, the CDR3 reads TGTGCCAGCACTGCTGGCAGGGCATATAATTCACCCCTCCACTTT.

The chain couples TRBV6-1 to TRBJ2-5, with 8 bases matching TRBD1. The CDR3 is 16 amino acids. Trimming at V came to 3 bases and at J to 5 bases, leaving 11 bases not matched to a gene. Germline loops: CDR1 MNHNS, CDR2 SASEGT. CDR3 sequence reads: CASSDFGPAGGETQYF. The CDR3 DNA reads TGTGCCAGCAGTGATTTTGGCCCCGCAGGGGGCGAGACCCAGTACTTC.

The J gene is TRBJ1-2, the V gene TRBV10-3; D perhaps matches TRBD1 (5 bases). Germline V gives CDR1 ENHRY, CDR2 SYGVKD. The CDR3 has 14 amino acids. V was shortened by 4 bases and J by 3 bases, with 12 bases between the two germline ends. The chain's CDR3 is CAISVVGGDYGYTF. The CDR3 DNA follows: TGTGCCATCAGTGTGGTAGGAGGGGACTATGGCTACACCTTC.

The V gene is TRBV28, the J gene TRBJ2-1; 12 bases agree with TRBD2. V shed 3 bases and J 1 base; nucleotides not matched to a gene: 13. The CDR3 is 20 residues long. Germline CDR1 MDHEN, CDR2 SYDVKM. Here the CDR3 reads CASSFSLETSGRPSYNEQFF. DNA of the CDR3: TGTGCCAGCAGTTTTAGCCTCGAAACTAGCGGGAGGCCGTCCTACAATGAGCAGTTCTTC.

The V gene is TRBV28, the J gene TRBJ2-3; no reliable D call. The length of the CDR3 is 15 residues. The germline V gene has CDR1 MDHEN and CDR2 SYDVKM. V lost 1 base to trimming and J lost 4 bases, with 12 bases between them. DNA for the CDR3: TGTGCCAGCAGTTTATCCCGCCGGTCCGCAGATACGCAGTATTTT. This sequence encodes CASSLSRRSADTQYF.

The chain couples TRBV7-3 to TRBJ2-1; TRBD2 matches 10 bases. The V gene end was trimmed by 3 bases and the J gene end by 7 bases; junction bases not matched to a gene: 9. The CDR3 length is 16 residues. Germline CDR1 SGHTA, CDR2 FQGTGA. DNA of the CDR3: TGTGCCAGCAGCTTGTCTAGCGGGAGTTATGGGAATGAGCAGTTCTTC. It codes for CASSLSSGSYGNEQFF.

The sample holds one count of this clone. The genes are TRBV7-2 and TRBJ1-1, with a tentative D call TRBD1 (6 bases). CDR1 SGHTA and CDR2 FQGNSA come from the germline V gene. Trimming took 5 bases from V and 2 from J, leaving 15 bases between them. The CDR3 consists of 15 residues. CDR3 sequence reads: CASSATGRVNTEAFF. The CDR3 DNA sequence: TGTGCCAGCAGCGCTACAGGGAGGGTAAACACTGAAGCTTTCTTT.